This is a list of T cell receptor beta chains from one sample in a study of T cell responses to AZD1222 COVID-19 vaccine. The assay was immunoSEQ multiplex PCR, and TCRdb's table has in-frame clones only and misses some. The sample lists nearly 100,000 clones, 70% to 90% occurring once. Sequencing was performed on peripheral blood, taken on day 0 of AZD1222 vaccination. Receptors were obtained from an adult in good health. Both conserved end residues are part of each CDR3.

V	J	CDR3
TRBV4-3	TRBJ2-1	CASSRQFGDSYNEQFF
TRBV4-3	TRBJ2-3	CASSQDRAETDTQYF
TRBV10-1	TRBJ2-7	CASSDALGEAYEQYF
TRBV18	TRBJ2-7	CASSPLDLSYEQYF
TRBV2	TRBJ2-1	CASRTVQSSYNEQFF
TRBV6-1	TRBJ1-6	CASSEGQDNSPLHF
TRBV27	TRBJ1-2	CASSLRQGYGYTF
TRBV11-2	TRBJ2-7	CASSLGFQYPYEQYF
TRBV5-1	TRBJ1-1	CASSLGQHTEAFF
TRBV12-3/TRBV12-4	TRBJ1-1	CASSPRSRVLAFF
TRBV6-1	TRBJ1-1	CASSEAWESAEAFF
TRBV30	TRBJ2-3	CGYRGRFPTDTQYF
TRBV3-1/TRBV3-2	TRBJ1-4	CASSPRQGTNEKLFF
TRBV5-3	TRBJ1-2	CARSLGRRIPQGNYGYTF
TRBV6-5	TRBJ2-1	CASSYPPRAGDNEQFF
TRBV19	TRBJ1-5	CASRLNTDNQPQHF
TRBV9	TRBJ2-3	CASSVGSRSDTQYF
TRBV9	TRBJ1-1	CASSVGDRATEAFF
TRBV14	TRBJ2-7	CASSQNGDSEQYF
TRBV2	TRBJ1-5	CASRKGYLQEPQHF
TRBV6-5	TRBJ2-7	CASGLSSYEQYF
TRBV6-2/TRBV6-3	TRBJ2-7	CASSYSGTDPYEQYF
TRBV18	TRBJ1-5	CASSQAGTGGAQPQHF
TRBV6-5	TRBJ1-5	CASSPRQGYQPQHF
TRBV12-3/TRBV12-4	TRBJ1-6	CASSFNSPLHF
TRBV19	TRBJ2-6	CASSIDHQTGANVLTF
TRBV5-5	TRBJ2-7	CASSLAGLTYEQYF
TRBV30	TRBJ1-1	CAWSLGVPQAFF
TRBV4-1	TRBJ2-7	CASSHAPKGRGSYEQYF
TRBV5-1	TRBJ1-3	CASSFSSGSGNTIYF
TRBV27	TRBJ1-2	CASSLRANYGYTF
TRBV5-1	TRBJ2-5	CASKLGGGETQYF
TRBV6-2/TRBV6-3	TRBJ2-1	CASSYRREERFF
TRBV6-5	TRBJ2-1	CATQRNSFDEQFF
TRBV19	TRBJ1-1	CASSVGQNTEAFF
TRBV6-4	TRBJ2-1	CASEAKPEQFF
TRBV3-1/TRBV3-2	TRBJ1-2	CASSFPGTSNYGYTF
TRBV2	TRBJ1-1	CASRLGTGEVLWNTEAFF
TRBV6-1	TRBJ1-5	CASSERGRVWGNQPQHF
TRBV25-1	TRBJ1-1	CASSRKGHTEAFF
TRBV19	TRBJ1-2	CASSIGTGTDYGYTF
TRBV5-1	TRBJ2-7	CASSPPGQGAEQYF
TRBV27	TRBJ1-1	CASSLYRDLNTEAFF
TRBV27	TRBJ2-3	CASSTDRARTDTQYF